This T cell receptor beta chain originates from a study of vaccination effects on CD4 cells after COVID-19. Before sequencing, viral peptide pools were used by the ViraFEST assay to expand antigen-specific CD4+ T cells. Following 10 days of culture, CD4+ T cells were isolated. Vaccine administered to participants consisted of two doses of either BNT162b2 or mRNA-1273. In the vaccine recipients, nucleocapsid antibodies were negative and there was no prior SARS-CoV-2 infection. In culture with approximately 10 IU/ml IL-2 and 8 to 10 ug/ml peptides, PBMC were grown at 1.5 million to 2.5 million per well. IL-2 medium supplanted half the medium on days 3 and 7. This CDR3 has 15 residues. The V segment lost 0 bases and the J segment 5 bases; nucleotides outside the gene matches: 7. CDR1 is SGHDT and CDR2 is YYEEEE in the germline V gene. Some clones are missing from TCRdb's copy, which holds only in-frame ones; the method was immunoSEQ multiplex PCR. The data show some 25,000 clones, around 67% seen once.

This clone turned up a few times. Antigen: not known. The clonotype was recovered from a human donor who received a COVID-19 vaccine. Here the sequenced sample was CD4+ T cells from PBMCs cultured with SARS-CoV-2 spike peptides, taken after COVID-19 vaccination. The chain recombines TRBV5-6 with TRBJ2-7; 8 bases match TRBD2. CDR3 region: CASSLVGREGDEQYF. Here the CDR3 DNA reads TGTGCCAGCAGCTTGGTAGGACGGGAGGGGGACGAGCAGTACTTC.